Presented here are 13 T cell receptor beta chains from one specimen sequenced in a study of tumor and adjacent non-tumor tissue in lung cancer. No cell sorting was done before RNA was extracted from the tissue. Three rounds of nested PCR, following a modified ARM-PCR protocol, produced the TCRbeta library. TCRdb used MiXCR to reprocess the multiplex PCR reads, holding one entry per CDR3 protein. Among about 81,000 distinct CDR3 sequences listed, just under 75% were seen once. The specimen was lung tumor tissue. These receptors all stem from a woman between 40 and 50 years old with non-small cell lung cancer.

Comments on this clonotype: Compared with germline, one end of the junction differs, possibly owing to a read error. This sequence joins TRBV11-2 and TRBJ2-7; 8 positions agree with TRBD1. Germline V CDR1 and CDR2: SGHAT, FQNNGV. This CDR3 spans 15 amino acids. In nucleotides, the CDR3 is TGTGCCAGCAGTTCCGAGACAGGGGTTCAGTACGAGCTGTATTTC. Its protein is CASSSETGVQYELYF.

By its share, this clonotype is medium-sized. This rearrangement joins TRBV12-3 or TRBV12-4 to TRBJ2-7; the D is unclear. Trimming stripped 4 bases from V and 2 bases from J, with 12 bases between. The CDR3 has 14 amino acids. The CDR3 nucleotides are TGTGCCAGCAGTTCGCAGACAAGGACCTACGAGCAGTACTTC. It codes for CASSSQTRTYEQYF.

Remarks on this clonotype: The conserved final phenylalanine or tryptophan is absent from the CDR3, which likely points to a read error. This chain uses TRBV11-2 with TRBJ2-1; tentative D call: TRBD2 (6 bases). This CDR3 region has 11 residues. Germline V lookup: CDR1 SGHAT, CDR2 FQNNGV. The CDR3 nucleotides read TGTGCCAACAGCCAAGGGAGGTGGCAGTTCTTA. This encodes CANSQGRWQFL.

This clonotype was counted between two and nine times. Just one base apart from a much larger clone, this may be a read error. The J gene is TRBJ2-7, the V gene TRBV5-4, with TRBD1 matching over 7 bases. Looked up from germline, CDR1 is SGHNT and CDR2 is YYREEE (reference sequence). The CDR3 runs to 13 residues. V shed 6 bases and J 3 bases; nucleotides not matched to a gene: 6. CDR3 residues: CASNSGTVYEQYF. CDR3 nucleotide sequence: TGTGCCAGCAACTCCGGGACAGTCTACGAGCAGTACTTC.

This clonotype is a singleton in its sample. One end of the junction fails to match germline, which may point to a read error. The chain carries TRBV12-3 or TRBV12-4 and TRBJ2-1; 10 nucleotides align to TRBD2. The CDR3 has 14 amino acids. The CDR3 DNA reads TGTGTCAGCAGTTTAGCGGGGGGTAACATTGAGCAGTTCTTC. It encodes CVSSLAGGNIEQFF.

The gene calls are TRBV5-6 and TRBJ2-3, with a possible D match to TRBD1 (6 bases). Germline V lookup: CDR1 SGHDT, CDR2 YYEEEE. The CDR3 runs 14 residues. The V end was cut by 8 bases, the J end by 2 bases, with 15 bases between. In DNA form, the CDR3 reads TGTGCCAGAAATGGGGGCTTGGACACAGATACGCAGTATTTT. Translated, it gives CARNGGLDTDTQYF.

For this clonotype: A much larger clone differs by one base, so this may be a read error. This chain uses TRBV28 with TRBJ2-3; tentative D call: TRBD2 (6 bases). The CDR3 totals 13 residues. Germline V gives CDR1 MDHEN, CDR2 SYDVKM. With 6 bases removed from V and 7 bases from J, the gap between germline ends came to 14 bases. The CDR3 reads CASSPGRIYTQYF. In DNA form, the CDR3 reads TGTGCCAGCAGCCCGGGGAGGATATATACGCAGTATTTT.

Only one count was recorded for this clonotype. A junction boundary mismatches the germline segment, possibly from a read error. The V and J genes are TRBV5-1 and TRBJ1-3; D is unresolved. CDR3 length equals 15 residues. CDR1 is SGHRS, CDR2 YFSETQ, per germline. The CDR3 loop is CASSLDSFTGNTMYF. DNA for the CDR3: TGCGCCAGCAGCTTGGACAGCTTCACTGGAAACACCATGTATTTT.

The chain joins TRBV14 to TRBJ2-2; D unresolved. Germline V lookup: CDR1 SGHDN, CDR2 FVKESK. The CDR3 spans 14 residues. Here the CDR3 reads CISSSTVEPGELFF. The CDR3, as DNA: TGTATCAGCAGCTCCACGGTCGAACCCGGGGAGCTGTTTTTT.

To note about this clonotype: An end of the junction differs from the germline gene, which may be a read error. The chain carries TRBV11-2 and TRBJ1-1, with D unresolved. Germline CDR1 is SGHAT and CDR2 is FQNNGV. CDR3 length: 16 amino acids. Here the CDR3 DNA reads TGCGCCAGCGGCTTAGAGTCAGGCCTGGTGGACTCTGAAGCTTTCTTT. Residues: CASGLESGLVDSEAFF. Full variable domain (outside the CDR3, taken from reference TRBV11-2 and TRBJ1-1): EAGVAQSPRYKIIEKRQSVAFWCNPISGHATLYWYQQILGQGPKLLIQFQNNGVVDDSQLPKDRFSAERLKGVDSTLKIQPAKLEDSAVYLCASGLESGLVDSEAFFGQGTRLTVV.

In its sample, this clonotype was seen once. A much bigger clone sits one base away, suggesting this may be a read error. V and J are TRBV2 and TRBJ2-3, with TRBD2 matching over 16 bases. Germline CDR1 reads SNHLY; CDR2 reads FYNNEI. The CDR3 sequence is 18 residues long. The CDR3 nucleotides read TGTACCAGCAGTGAAAGGCCGGGACTAGCGGGAGGGAAGGATACGCAGTATTTT. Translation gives CTSSERPGLAGGKDTQYF.

DNA of the CDR3: TGTGCCAGCAGCTTGAGGGTTGGCAGTGAGCAGTTCTTC. Translating gives CASSLRVGSEQFF. The genes are TRBV5-6 and TRBJ2-1; D remains ambiguous. This CDR3 has 13 residues. The germline V gene encodes CDR1 SGHDT and CDR2 YYEEEE. Between the trimmed V and J ends, which lost 1 base and 9 bases, there was a span of 11 bases.

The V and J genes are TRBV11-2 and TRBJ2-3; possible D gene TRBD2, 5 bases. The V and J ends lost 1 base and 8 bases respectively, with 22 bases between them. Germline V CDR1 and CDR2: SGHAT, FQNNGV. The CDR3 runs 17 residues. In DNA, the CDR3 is TGTGCCAGCAGCTTAGTTGCTAGTGGGAGAGCTGGAGTTACGCAGTATTTT. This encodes CASSLVASGRAGVTQYF.